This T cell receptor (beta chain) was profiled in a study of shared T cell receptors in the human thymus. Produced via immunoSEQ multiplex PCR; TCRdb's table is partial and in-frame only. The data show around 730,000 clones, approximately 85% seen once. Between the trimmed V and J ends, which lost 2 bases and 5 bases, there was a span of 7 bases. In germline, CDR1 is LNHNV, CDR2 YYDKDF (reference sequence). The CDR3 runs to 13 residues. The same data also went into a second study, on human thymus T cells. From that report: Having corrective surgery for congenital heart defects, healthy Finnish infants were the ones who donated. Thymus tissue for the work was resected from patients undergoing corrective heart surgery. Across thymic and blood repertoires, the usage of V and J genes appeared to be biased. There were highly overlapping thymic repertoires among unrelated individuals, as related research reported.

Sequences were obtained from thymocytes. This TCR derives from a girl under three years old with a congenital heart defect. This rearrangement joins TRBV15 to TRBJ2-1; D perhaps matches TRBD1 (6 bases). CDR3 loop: CATSRQGNNEQFF. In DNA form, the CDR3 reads TGTGCCACCAGCAGACAGGGGAACAATGAGCAGTTCTTC.